The next 13 T cell receptor beta chains were all read from a single sample in a study of shared clonotypes between healthy human individuals. Sequenced by immunoSEQ multiplex PCR; TCRdb stores in-frame clones only, minus some. The data show over a million clones, around 76% seen once. Sequenced sample: memory CD4+ T cells sorted from blood. Subset in this sample: CD45RA-negative fraction. The receptors here all came from a man between 18 and 35 years old in good health.

The rearrangement uses TRBV10-3 and TRBJ1-1; D may be TRBD1 (6 bases). This CDR3 is built from 12 residues. V was clipped by 4 bases and J by 3 bases, with 6 bases between them. The V gene's germline CDR1 is ENHRY and CDR2 SYGVKD. CDR3: CAISGQDTEAFF. The CDR3 region has the DNA TGTGCCATCAGTGGACAGGACACTGAAGCTTTCTTT.

Only one count was recorded for this clone. V gene TRBV5-4 combines with J gene TRBJ1-2; D gene unclear. Germline CDR1 and CDR2: SGHNT and YYREEE (reference sequence). V dropped 1 base and J dropped 9 bases, with 13 bases sitting between them. The CDR3 has 13 amino acids. CDR3 nucleotides: TGTGCCAGCAGCTTGAAAGGCACCTTAAGCTACACCTTC. Its protein product is CASSLKGTLSYTF.

The chain links TRBV2 to TRBJ2-7; D is perhaps TRBD2 (7 bases). The CDR3 is made up of 14 amino acids. Trimming removed 7 bases at V and 5 bases at J, with 18 bases between. Germline V gene sequence: CDR1 SNHLY, CDR2 FYNNEI. The CDR3 DNA reads as TGTGCCAGCAACTTCCGGGGGGCCTTGGACGAGCAGTACTTC. This gives the protein CASNFRGALDEQYF.

This clone was recorded only once. V is TRBV5-1 and J is TRBJ2-1; TRBD1 or TRBD2 may be the D gene (6 bases each). Germline V CDR1 and CDR2: SGHRS, YFSETQ. The V and J ends lost 0 bases and 8 bases respectively, with 18 bases between them. This CDR3 region has 16 residues. The CDR3 region is CASSLGDRRGADEQFF. Here the CDR3 DNA reads TGCGCCAGCAGCTTGGGCGACAGGAGGGGAGCTGATGAGCAGTTCTTC.

The chain uses TRBV6-5 and TRBJ1-1; D gene unclear. CDR3 length: 13 residues. V was shortened by 7 bases and J by 5 bases, with 14 bases between the two germline ends. Per germline, CDR1 MNHEY and CDR2 SVGAGI. The CDR3 nucleotides read TGTGCCAGCACTACGGTGGTAGGGACTGAAGCTTTCTTT. Amino acids: CASTTVVGTEAFF.

This clone was detected only once. V is TRBV4-3 and J is TRBJ1-2, with D unresolved. The CDR3 is 12 amino acids. Germline CDR1 reads LGHNA; CDR2 reads YSLEER. Trimming removed 5 bases from V and 1 base from J, with 5 bases in between. CDR3 nucleotides: TGCGCCAGCAGCATGGGTAACTATGGCTACACCTTC. Amino acids: CASSMGNYGYTF.

This chain uses TRBV4-1 with TRBJ2-2, with D perhaps TRBD2 (6 bases). The CDR3 has 15 residues. The germline V and J ends were trimmed by 1 base and 5 bases, with 11 bases remaining between them. Germline V gene sequence: CDR1 MGHRA, CDR2 YSYEKL. In DNA form, the CDR3 reads TGCGCCAGCAGCCAAGCTGGGGAGGCGACCGGGGAGCTGTTTTTT. It translates to CASSQAGEATGELFF.

The J gene is TRBJ1-2, the V gene TRBV5-4; TRBD1 matches 7 bases. The V and J ends lost 4 bases and 6 bases, in that order; junction bases with no gene match: 9. Germline CDR1 and CDR2: SGHNT and YYREEE (reference sequence). The CDR3 length is 14 residues. CDR3 amino acids: CASSRTQGKDGYTF. The CDR3 region has the DNA TGTGCCAGCAGCCGGACACAGGGGAAGGATGGCTACACCTTC. The complete variable domain, with remaining parts taken from reference TRBV5-4 and TRBJ1-2, reads ETGVTQSPTHLIKTRGQQVTLRCSSQSGHNTVSWYQQALGQGPQFIFQYYREEENGRGNFPPRFSGLQFPNYSSELNVNALELDDSALYLCASSRTQGKDGYTFGSGTRLTVV.

V gene TRBV9 combines with J gene TRBJ1-5; 9 bases agree with TRBD1. With V trimmed by 2 bases and J by 5 bases, 5 bases remained unmatched. Germline assignment: CDR1 SGDLS and CDR2 YYNGEE. This CDR3 has 15 residues. This chain's CDR3 is CASSVDGTGYQPQHF. In nucleotides, the CDR3 is TGTGCCAGCAGCGTGGACGGGACAGGGTATCAGCCCCAGCATTTT.

There are a few counts of this clone. This chain uses TRBV19 with TRBJ1-1; a possible D gene is TRBD1 (5 bases). Germline V gives CDR1 LNHDA, CDR2 SQIVND (reference sequence). V lost 7 bases to trimming and J lost 1 base, with 13 bases between them. The CDR3 sequence is 14 residues long. The CDR3 sequence is CASKRGAENTEAFF. In nucleotides, the CDR3 is TGTGCCAGTAAGCGAGGGGCGGAGAACACTGAAGCTTTCTTT.

About this clone: Other DNA sequences from this sample encode an identical CDR3 as well. The chain couples TRBV7-9 to TRBJ1-1, with D possibly being TRBD1 (5 bases). CDR1 SEHNR and CDR2 FQNEAQ come from the germline V gene (reference sequence). The V end lost 1 base, the J end lost 1 base, and 10 bases lay between the germline ends. This CDR3 contains 15 residues. As DNA, the CDR3 is TGTGCCAGCAGCTTAGAAGGCACAGGGAACACTGAAGCTTTCTTT. This sequence encodes CASSLEGTGNTEAFF.

The V gene is TRBV5-6, the J gene TRBJ2-2, with D perhaps TRBD1 or TRBD2 (5 bases each). CDR1 and CDR2 (germline): SGHDT, YYEEEE. V was pared by 4 bases and J by 8 bases, with 15 bases between. There are 14 residues in the CDR3. As DNA, the CDR3 is TGTGCCAGCAGCATCGGGACCGCAAGGGGGGAGCTGTTTTTT. Encoded protein: CASSIGTARGELFF.

This clone showed up just a few times. CDR3 residues: CASRRPLSYEQYF. CDR3 DNA: TGTGCCAGCAGGCGACCCCTCTCCTACGAGCAGTACTTC. This sequence joins TRBV2 and TRBJ2-7; D is unresolved. The V and J ends lost 6 bases and 0 bases respectively, with 9 bases between them. This CDR3 region has 13 residues. Germline V gene sequence: CDR1 SNHLY, CDR2 FYNNEI.